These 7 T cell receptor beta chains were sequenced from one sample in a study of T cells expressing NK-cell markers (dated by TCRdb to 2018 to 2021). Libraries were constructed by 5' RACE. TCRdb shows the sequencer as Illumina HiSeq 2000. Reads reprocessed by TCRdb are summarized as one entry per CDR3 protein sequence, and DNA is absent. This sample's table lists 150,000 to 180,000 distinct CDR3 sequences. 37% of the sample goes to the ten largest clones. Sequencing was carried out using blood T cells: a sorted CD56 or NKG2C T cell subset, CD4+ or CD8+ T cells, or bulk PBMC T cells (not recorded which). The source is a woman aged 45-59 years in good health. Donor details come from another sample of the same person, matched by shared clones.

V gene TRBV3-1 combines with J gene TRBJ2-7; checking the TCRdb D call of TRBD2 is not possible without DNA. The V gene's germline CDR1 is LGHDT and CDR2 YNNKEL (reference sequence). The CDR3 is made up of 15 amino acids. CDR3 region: CASSFGLAGDYEQYF.

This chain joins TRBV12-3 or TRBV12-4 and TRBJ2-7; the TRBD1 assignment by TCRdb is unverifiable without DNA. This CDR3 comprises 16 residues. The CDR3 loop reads CASSLGQGQKTYEQYF.

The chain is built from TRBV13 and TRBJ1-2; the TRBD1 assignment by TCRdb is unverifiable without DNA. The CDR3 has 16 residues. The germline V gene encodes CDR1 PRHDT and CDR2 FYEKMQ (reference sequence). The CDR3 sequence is CASSLGLGQEKYGYTF.

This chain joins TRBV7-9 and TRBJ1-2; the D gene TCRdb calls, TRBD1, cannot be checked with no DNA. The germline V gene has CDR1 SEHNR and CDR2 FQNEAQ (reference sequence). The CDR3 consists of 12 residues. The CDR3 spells CASTPEGSGYTF.

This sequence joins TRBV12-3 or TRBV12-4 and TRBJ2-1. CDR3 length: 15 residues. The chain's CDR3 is CASSLAGNRMDEQFF.

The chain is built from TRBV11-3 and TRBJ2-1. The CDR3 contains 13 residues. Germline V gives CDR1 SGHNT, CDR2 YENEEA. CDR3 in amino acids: CASSSSDLNEQFF.

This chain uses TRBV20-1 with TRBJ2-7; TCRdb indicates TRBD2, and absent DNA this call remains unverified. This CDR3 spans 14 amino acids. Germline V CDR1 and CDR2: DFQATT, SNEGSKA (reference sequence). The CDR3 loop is CSASPGTSAGEQYF.